Below, 21 T cell receptor beta chains from the same sample are listed, as sequenced in a study of OX40 agonist ivuxolimab in advanced cancers. Clones were sequenced by immunoSEQ multiplex PCR, and TCRdb holds only the in-frame ones, with some missing. Of tens of thousands of clones detected, 90% to 95% appear once; the ten largest clones hold more than 4%. Material: CD4+ or CD8+ T cells sorted from blood, obtained in a trial of the OX40 agonist ivuxolimab. Receptor source: an adult with an advanced solid tumor such as melanoma, head and neck, liver or kidney cancer.

The chain is built from TRBV28 and TRBJ1-5; the match to TRBD1 covers 9 bases. CDR3 length equals 15 residues. The V and J ends lost 7 bases and 7 bases, in that order; junction bases with no gene match: 11. Germline V gene data show CDR1 as MDHEN and CDR2 as SYDVKM. CDR3 amino acids: CASNPQQGAWQPQHF. CDR3 nucleotides: TGTGCCAGCAACCCTCAACAGGGGGCATGGCAGCCCCAGCATTTT. The variable domain in full, completed from reference TRBV28 and TRBJ1-5, reads DVKVTQSSRYLVKRTGEKVFLECVQDMDHENMFWYRQDPGLGLRLIYFSYDVKMKEKGDIPEGYSVSREKKERFSLILESASTNQTSMYLCASNPQQGAWQPQHFGDGTRLSIL.

CDR3 in amino acids: CASSYSSGQGYGYTF. CDR3 nucleotide sequence: TGTGCCAGCAGTTACTCCTCGGGGCAAGGCTATGGCTACACCTTC. The chain recombines TRBV6-6 with TRBJ1-2, with D maybe TRBD1 (5 bases). This CDR3 has 15 residues. V lost 0 bases and J 4 bases, leaving 12 bases between the germline ends. Germline V gene lookup returns CDR1 MNHNY and CDR2 SVGAGI (reference sequence).

The chain recombines TRBV7-6 with TRBJ2-7, with 9 bases lining up with TRBD1. CDR1 is SGHVS and CDR2 is FNYEAQ in the germline V gene. The CDR3 consists of 13 residues. With V trimmed by 5 bases and J by 6 bases, 5 bases remained unmatched. Here the CDR3 DNA reads TGTGCCAGCAGCGCGGACAGGGGCACCGAGCAGTACTTC. Translated, it gives CASSADRGTEQYF.

The rearrangement links TRBV5-4 to TRBJ2-3, with D possibly called TRBD1 or TRBD2 (6 bases each). Trimming stripped 2 bases from V and 2 bases from J, with 21 bases between. This CDR3 region has 18 residues. Per germline, CDR1 SGHNT and CDR2 YYREEE (reference sequence). The CDR3 protein is CASSLSRRGARDTDTQYF. The CDR3, as DNA: TGTGCCAGCAGCTTAAGTCGGAGGGGGGCGCGAGACACAGATACGCAGTATTTT.

The sample holds one count of this clone. This chain joins TRBV28 and TRBJ2-7; D gene unclear. Trimming removed 5 bases at V and 5 bases at J, with 16 bases between. The CDR3 has 14 residues. The germline V gene encodes CDR1 MDHEN and CDR2 SYDVKM. CDR3 region: CASSRPGILHEQYF. The DNA of the CDR3 is TGTGCCAGCAGTAGGCCAGGCATCCTCCACGAGCAGTACTTC.

V gene TRBV18 combines with J gene TRBJ1-4; tentatively, D is TRBD1 (6 bases). The length of the CDR3 is 16 residues. The germline CDR1 and CDR2 sequences are KGHSH and LQKENI. Trimming cost V 3 bases and J 2 bases, with 13 bases left between them. CDR3 sequence (DNA): TGTGCCAGCTCACCCTCTACAGGGAGGACTAATGAAAAACTGTTTTTT. It specifies CASSPSTGRTNEKLFF. The variable domain in full, completed from reference TRBV18 and TRBJ1-4, reads NAGVMQNPRHLVRRRGQEARLRCSPMKGHSHVYWYRQLPEEGLKFMVYLQKENIIDESGMPKERFSAEFPKEGPSILRIQQVVRGDSAAYFCASSPSTGRTNEKLFFGSGTQLSVL.

The chain recombines TRBV7-8 with TRBJ2-5; D not certain. V was pared by 4 bases and J by 5 bases, with 17 bases between. The germline CDR1 and CDR2 sequences are SGHVS and FQNEAQ. CDR3 length: 15 amino acids. The CDR3 DNA is TGTGCCAGCAGCTCCCGACGATCCCCCGGGGAGACCCAGTACTTC. As protein: CASSSRRSPGETQYF.

The genes are TRBV7-6 and TRBJ2-2; TRBD2 agrees at 8 bases. V shed 5 bases and J 2 bases; nucleotides not matched to a gene: 4. This CDR3 contains 15 residues. Germline CDR1 reads SGHVS; CDR2 reads FNYEAQ. The CDR3 region has the DNA TGTGCCAGCAGCCTGGGACTAGGAAACACCGGGGAGCTGTTTTTT. It translates to CASSLGLGNTGELFF.

The J gene is TRBJ2-3, the V gene TRBV6-5, with D possibly matching TRBD2 (6 bases). This CDR3 contains 12 residues. Germline V lookup: CDR1 MNHEY, CDR2 SVGAGI. V was trimmed by 6 bases and J by 8 bases, leaving 12 bases between them. The CDR3 DNA reads TGTGCCAGCAGACGGGGGAAAGGTACGCAGTATTTT. Protein product: CASRRGKGTQYF.

The rearrangement uses TRBV9 and TRBJ2-5, with 7 bases fitting TRBD1. With 4 bases clipped from V and 4 bases from J, the junction kept 7 bases outside the gene matches. CDR3 length equals 14 residues. Germline V gene lookup returns CDR1 SGDLS and CDR2 YYNGEE. The CDR3 loop is CASSPGTVGETQYF. The CDR3 nucleotides read TGTGCCAGCAGCCCGGGGACAGTAGGAGAGACCCAGTACTTC.

The V and J genes are TRBV18 and TRBJ2-3; a possible D gene is TRBD1 (6 bases). Germline CDR1 is KGHSH and CDR2 is LQKENI. This CDR3 has 15 residues. V lost 6 bases and J lost 0, with 13 bases in between. The CDR3 is CASSQGSSSTDTQYF. DNA for the CDR3: TGTGCCAGCTCCCAGGGGTCGTCTAGCACAGATACGCAGTATTTT.

This rearrangement joins TRBV15 to TRBJ2-1; 12 bases match TRBD2. V lost 3 bases, J lost 2 bases, and 2 bases stayed unmatched. Germline V gene data show CDR1 as LNHNV and CDR2 as YYDKDF (reference sequence). CDR3 size: 16 residues. The CDR3 loop reads CATSSRLAGAYNEQFF. CDR3 DNA sequence: TGTGCCACCAGCAGCAGACTAGCGGGAGCCTACAATGAGCAGTTCTTC.

V and J are TRBV7-2 and TRBJ1-2; 7 bases line up with TRBD1. V lost 2 bases to trimming and J lost 2 bases; unmatched junction nucleotides: 5. The V gene's germline CDR1 is SGHTA and CDR2 FQGNSA. The CDR3 contains 15 residues. In DNA, the CDR3 is TGTGCCAGCAGCTTACAGGGGGAGTTAAACTATGGCTACACCTTC. This gives the protein CASSLQGELNYGYTF.

The chain couples TRBV4-3 to TRBJ1-2, with D uncertain. This CDR3 spans 16 amino acids. V lost 0 bases and J lost 4, with 15 bases in between. CDR1 and CDR2 (germline): LGHNA, YSLEER. Here the CDR3 DNA reads TGCGCCAGCAGCCAAGATCAAAACGAGGCTATCTATGGCTACACCTTC. Amino acids: CASSQDQNEAIYGYTF.

The chain uses TRBV2 and TRBJ1-3; no reliable D call. CDR1 is SNHLY and CDR2 is FYNNEI in the germline V gene. The CDR3 runs 15 residues. The V gene lost 6 bases and the J gene lost 0 bases, with 12 bases spanning the gap. The CDR3 nucleotides are TGTGCCAGCAGACCCGACGGGATCTCTGGAAACACCATATATTTT. Encoded protein: CASRPDGISGNTIYF.

J is TRBJ1-1 and V is TRBV6-5, with D unresolved. CDR3 length equals 13 residues. Looked up from germline, CDR1 is MNHEY and CDR2 is SVGAGI. Trimming cost V 8 bases and J 1 base, with 11 bases left between them. The CDR3 coding sequence is TGTGCCAGCTTAACAACTGAGAACACTGAAGCTTTCTTT. Amino acid sequence: CASLTTENTEAFF.

This clone has only one observation. The J gene is TRBJ2-2, the V gene TRBV18; 14 nucleotides align to TRBD2. This CDR3 is built from 17 residues. Trimming removed 6 bases from V and 7 bases from J; junction bases left unmatched: 10. Germline V gene lookup returns CDR1 KGHSH and CDR2 LQKENI. The CDR3 loop is CASSRPGLAGAVGELFF. CDR3 coding DNA: TGTGCCAGCTCGCGGCCGGGACTAGCGGGAGCGGTCGGGGAGCTGTTTTTT.

On this clone itself: Compared with germline, one end of the junction differs, possibly owing to a read error. The V gene is TRBV7-7, the J gene TRBJ2-5; weak D call: TRBD1 (5 bases). The germline V gene has CDR1 SSHAT and CDR2 FNYEAQ (reference sequence). The CDR3 extends over 14 amino acids. CDR3 in amino acids: CASSLGRGQETQYF. Here the CDR3 DNA reads TGTGCTAGCAGCTTAGGAAGGGGACAAGAGACCCAGTACTTC.

Comment on this clone: In the same sample, other DNA sequences code for this CDR3. This chain links TRBV7-3 with TRBJ1-1; D call uncertain. Germline lookup yields CDR1 SGHTA and CDR2 FQGTGA. The V end lost 0 bases, the J end lost 1 base, and 6 bases lay between the germline ends. The CDR3 is 14 residues long. The CDR3 is CASSLTGANTEAFF. CDR3 in DNA: TGTGCCAGCAGCTTAACAGGTGCGAACACTGAAGCTTTCTTT.

The chain carries TRBV28 and TRBJ2-1, with 10 positions matching TRBD1. The CDR3 length is 16 residues. The trim removed 4 bases at V and 5 bases at J, leaving 8 bases unmatched. Germline V gene data show CDR1 as MDHEN and CDR2 as SYDVKM. CDR3 bases: TGTGCCAGCAGTTCCCCCCGGGACAGGGGACACAATGAGCAGTTCTTC. Residues: CASSSPRDRGHNEQFF.

The chain combines TRBV5-4 with TRBJ2-7; 7 bases agree with TRBD1. In germline, CDR1 is SGHNT, CDR2 YYREEE (reference sequence). This CDR3 is 13 amino acids long. The trim removed 4 bases at V and 4 bases at J, leaving 5 bases unmatched. The CDR3 DNA follows: TGTGCCAGCAGCCACAACAGGGGTTACGAGCAGTACTTC. This sequence encodes CASSHNRGYEQYF.